This TCR beta chain originates from a study of T cells after yellow fever vaccination. Study results and limitations: Re-detected after boosting: most primary clones, 96% of CD4 and roughly 90% of CD8.

Germline V CDR1 and CDR2: LGHNA, YNFKEQ. This CDR3 has 14 amino acids. The V and J ends lost 1 base and 4 bases respectively, with 9 bases between them. The study made its TCR cDNA through 5'RACE template switching. That step introduced a universal primer site along with UMIs. One entry per CDR3 protein, called by TCRdb with MiXCR from the 5' RACE reads. This table holds some 550,000 distinct CDR3 sequences, 15% to 20% found once. This clonotype was detected a few times. What it recognizes is unknown. The receptor was isolated from a man aged 30-40 years who received the YFV17D yellow fever vaccine. This chain connects TRBV4-2 to TRBJ2-3; no clear D gene. Source: PBMCs, taken 15 days after the yellow fever booster vaccination. The CDR3 DNA follows: TGTGCCAGCAGCCAAGGCAACGTAGCAGATACGCAGTATTTT. Amino acid sequence: CASSQGNVADTQYF.